These T cell receptor beta chains were read from a single sample in a study of beta chain features in type 1 diabetes. The table came from immunoSEQ multiplex PCR; TCRdb's copy has only in-frame clones and leaves some out. The table has hundreds of thousands of clones, approximately 11% seen once. The sequenced sample was naive CD4+ T cells from blood. These receptors came from a woman in her twenties or thirties in good health. Each CDR3 is given with its conserved first and last residue. D genes are given only for firm matches. Clone size is given for some rows only: seen once, a few or many times, or a class if the clone is expanded.

v_call	j_call	d_call	clone_size	cdr3_nt	cdr3_aa
TRBV23-1	TRBJ1-5	-	few	TGCGCCAGCAGTCAACGGACAAGGATCAATCAGCCCCAGCATTTT	CASSQRTRINQPQHF
TRBV4-1	TRBJ1-1	-	-	TGCGCCAGCAGCCAAGTGCAGATGAACACTGAAGCTTTCTTT	CASSQVQMNTEAFF
TRBV21-1	TRBJ1-1	-	-	TGTGCCAGCAGCATTCTCGCGGCAGTCTGGGGGGTCGCTGAAGCTTTCTTT	CASSILAAVWGVAEAFF
TRBV29-1	TRBJ2-1	-	-	TGCAGCGTTAATAGCGCCAGCTCCTACAATGAGCAGTTCTTC	CSVNSASSYNEQFF
TRBV11-2	TRBJ1-1	-	-	TGTGCCAGCAGCTTACTCCCCAGGGTCACTGAAGCTTTCTTT	CASSLLPRVTEAFF
TRBV11-3	TRBJ2-1	-	-	TGTGCCAGCAGCTTAGATAGCGGCCCCTACAATGAGCAGTTCTTC	CASSLDSGPYNEQFF
TRBV27	TRBJ2-2	-	few	TGTGCCAGCAGCATTGCTAGTCCCCCGAACACCGGGGAGCTGTTTTTT	CASSIASPPNTGELFF
TRBV7-3	TRBJ2-1	-	few	TGTGCCAGCAGCTTGGAGGGCAATGAGCAGTTCTTC	CASSLEGNEQFF
TRBV5-1	TRBJ2-1	TRBD2	few	TGCGCCAGCAACGCCAAACTAGCGGGAGCACCTAATGAGCAGTTCTTC	CASNAKLAGAPNEQFF
TRBV20-1	TRBJ2-5	-	-	TGCAGTGCTACTAGGGGGGAGACCCAGTACTTC	CSATRGETQYF
TRBV5-1	TRBJ2-2	-	-	TGCGCCAGCAGCTTGCGGGCTAGCGAAACGAACACCGGGGAGCTGTTTTTT	CASSLRASETNTGELFF
TRBV5-1	TRBJ2-1	TRBD2	few	TGCGCCAGCAGCATCCCCGGGACTAGCGGGAGCGGGGGCTCCTACAATGAGCAGTTCTTC	CASSIPGTSGSGGSYNEQFF
TRBV28	TRBJ2-3	TRBD2	-	TGTGCCAGCAGTTTACCGGGCCTAGCGGATAGCACAGATACGCAGTATTTT	CASSLPGLADSTDTQYF
TRBV18	TRBJ2-3	TRBD1	-	TGTGCCAGCTCACCAACAGGGGACGATACGCAGTATTTT	CASSPTGDDTQYF
TRBV18	TRBJ2-5	-	-	TGTGCCAGCTCCCGACTAGAGGTATTAGAGACCCAGTACTTC	CASSRLEVLETQYF
TRBV2	TRBJ1-2	-	-	TGTGCCAGCAGTGACCAACAGGGAACTCGCTATGGCTACACCTTC	CASSDQQGTRYGYTF
TRBV18	TRBJ1-3	TRBD1	few	TGTGCCAGCTCACCTACTACTCTCCGGGACAGATTGGAATTT	CASSPTTLRDRLEF
TRBV7-3	TRBJ2-3	TRBD2	-	TGTGCCAGCAGCTTAAGCACTAGCGGGGCTCCAGATACGCAGTATTTT	CASSLSTSGAPDTQYF
TRBV9	TRBJ2-1	-	few	TGTGCCAGCAGCGTACTCGGGGACTTCTCCTACAATGAGCAGTTCTTC	CASSVLGDFSYNEQFF
TRBV6-5	TRBJ1-1	TRBD1	few	TGTGCCAGCAGTTACTCGGACAGGATGAACACTGAAGCTTTCTTT	CASSYSDRMNTEAFF
TRBV7-9	TRBJ2-2	-	-	TGTGCCAGCAGCACAGGACAATCTGGCGGGGAGCTGTTTTTT	CASSTGQSGGELFF
TRBV5-1	TRBJ2-4	TRBD2	few	TGCGCCAGCAGCTTGGGGGCACTAGCGGAGGGACTTCAGTACTTC	CASSLGALAEGLQYF
TRBV7-2	TRBJ2-3	TRBD2	-	TGTGCCAGCAGCTCGAGACTAGCGGGGGGCCAGGGGACGCAGTATTTT	CASSSRLAGGQGTQYF
TRBV5-1	TRBJ2-5	TRBD1	few	TGCGCCAGCAGCCACGGACAGGGACCGGAGACCCAGTACTTC	CASSHGQGPETQYF
TRBV5-1	TRBJ2-1	-	few	TGCGCCAGCAGCTTTGGAGAGGCTAATGAGCAGTTCTTC	CASSFGEANEQFF
TRBV7-2	TRBJ2-1	-	-	TGTGCCAGCACCCTATGGGGCGAAGGCTCCTACAATGAGCAGTTCTTC	CASTLWGEGSYNEQFF
TRBV28	TRBJ2-5	-	-	TGTGCCAGCAGCTACCAGGGCGTGAAAGGGGAGACCCAGTACTTC	CASSYQGVKGETQYF
TRBV4-2	TRBJ2-7	TRBD2	-	TGTGCCAGCAGCCAAGTCGGGACTAGCGGGAGTGGATACGAGCAGTACTTC	CASSQVGTSGSGYEQYF
TRBV6-5	TRBJ1-2	TRBD1	-	TGTGCCAGCAGCCGACAGGGGGTGGGCTATGGCTACACCTTC	CASSRQGVGYGYTF
TRBV27	TRBJ2-7	-	few	TGTGCCAGCAGTTTATGGGGGAGGCGACCAGAGACCTACGAGCAGTACTTC	CASSLWGRRPETYEQYF
TRBV7-3	TRBJ1-1	-	-	TGTGCCAGCAGCCCAGGGTCGGGGAACACTGAAGCTTTCTTT	CASSPGSGNTEAFF
TRBV7-2	TRBJ1-5	-	few	TGTGCCAGCAGCCGAGGCAATCAGCCCCAGCATTTT	CASSRGNQPQHF
TRBV7-3	TRBJ2-1	-	-	TGTGCCAGCAGCTTAACTGGAGGGTACTACAATGAGCAGTTCTTC	CASSLTGGYYNEQFF
TRBV5-6	TRBJ1-1	-	-	TGTGCCAGCAGCAGTAATCAGGGGATCACTGAAGCTTTCTTT	CASSSNQGITEAFF
TRBV9	TRBJ1-1	-	-	TGTGCCAGCAGCGTAGAAGGGACATCACGAACTTCTGAAGCTTTCTTT	CASSVEGTSRTSEAFF
TRBV10-3	TRBJ2-1	-	-	TGTGCCATCAGTCAACAGGGCGGCTCCTACAATGAGCAGTTCTTC	CAISQQGGSYNEQFF
TRBV7-3	TRBJ2-2	-	few	TGTGCCAGCAGCTTCCAGGATGCGAACACCGGGGAGCTGTTTTTT	CASSFQDANTGELFF
TRBV19	TRBJ2-7	TRBD2	-	TGTGCCAGTAGTAGGGGCGGACTAGCGGGTGCATACGAGCAGTACTTC	CASSRGGLAGAYEQYF
TRBV2	TRBJ2-5	TRBD2	once	TGTGCCAGCAGTGGATCTGGGACTAACCAAGAGACCCAGTACTTC	CASSGSGTNQETQYF
TRBV4-1	TRBJ1-1	-	few	TGCGCCAGCAGCCAAGATATTTCTACGGCGGTCGCTGAAGCTTTCTTT	CASSQDISTAVAEAFF
TRBV9	TRBJ2-1	TRBD2	-	TGTGCCAGCAGCGTAGCTGGCGGGAGCTACAATGAGCAGTTCTTC	CASSVAGGSYNEQFF
TRBV28	TRBJ2-4	-	-	TGTGCCAGCAGTTTACCGGACATTTTCTCCGCAGCCAAAAACATTCAGTACTTC	CASSLPDIFSAAKNIQYF